Below, one TCR beta chain is given with its context. This sample stems from a study of T cell responses to AZD1222 COVID-19 vaccine. The V gene lost 3 bases and the J gene lost 3 bases, with 3 bases spanning the gap. Germline CDR1 is SGHDT and CDR2 is YYEEEE. The CDR3 totals 11 residues. The repertoire was sequenced with immunoSEQ multiplex PCR; TCRdb's copy has only in-frame clones and lacks some. The sample yields 90,000 to 150,000 clones, around nine tenths seen once. This TCR came from an adult in good health. The chain links TRBV5-6 to TRBJ2-5; D gene ambiguous. The starting material was peripheral blood, obtained on day 0 of AZD1222 vaccination. The CDR3 DNA is TGTGCCAGCAGCTATGAAGAGACCCAGTACTTC. Translated: CASSYEETQYF.